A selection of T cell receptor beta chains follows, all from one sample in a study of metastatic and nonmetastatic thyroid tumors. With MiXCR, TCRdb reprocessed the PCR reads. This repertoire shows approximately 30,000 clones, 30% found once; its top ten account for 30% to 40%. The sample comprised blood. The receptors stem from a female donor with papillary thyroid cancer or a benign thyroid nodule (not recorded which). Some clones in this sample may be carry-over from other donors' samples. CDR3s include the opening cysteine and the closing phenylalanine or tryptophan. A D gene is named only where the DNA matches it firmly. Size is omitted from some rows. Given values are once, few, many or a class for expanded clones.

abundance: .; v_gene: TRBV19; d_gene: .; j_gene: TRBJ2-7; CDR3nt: TGTGCCAGTAGTCAGGGGGGCGGGCCTCCGTACGAGCAGTACTTC; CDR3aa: CASSQGGGPPYEQYF
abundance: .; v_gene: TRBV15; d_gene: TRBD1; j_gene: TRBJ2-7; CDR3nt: TGTGCCACCAGCGGAAGGGGGCGCCGCGACGAGCAGTACTTC; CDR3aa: CATSGRGRRDEQYF
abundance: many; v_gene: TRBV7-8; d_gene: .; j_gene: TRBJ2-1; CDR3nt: TGTGCCAGCAGCGCAGGGTTATGGGTCTACTATGAGCAGTTCTTC; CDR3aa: CASSAGLWVYYEQFF
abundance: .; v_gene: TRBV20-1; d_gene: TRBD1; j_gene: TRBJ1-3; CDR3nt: TGCAGTGCTAGAGGAGAGGCCAGGACAGGTATCTCTGGAAACACCATATATTTT; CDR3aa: CSARGEARTGISGNTIYF
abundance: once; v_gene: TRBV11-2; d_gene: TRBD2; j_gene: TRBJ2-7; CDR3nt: TGTGCCAGCAGCCCGTTCACTAGCGGGAAAGGTGACTACGAGCAGTACTTC; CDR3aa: CASSPFTSGKGDYEQYF
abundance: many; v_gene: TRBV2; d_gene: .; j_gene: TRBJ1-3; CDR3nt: TGTGCCAGCAGAGAACAGACGACCTCTGGAAACACCATATATTTT; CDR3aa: CASREQTTSGNTIYF
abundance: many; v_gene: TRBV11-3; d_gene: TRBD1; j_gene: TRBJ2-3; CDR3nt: TGTGCCAGCAGCCCAGGACAGGGCGAAACAGATACGCAGTATTTT; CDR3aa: CASSPGQGETDTQYF
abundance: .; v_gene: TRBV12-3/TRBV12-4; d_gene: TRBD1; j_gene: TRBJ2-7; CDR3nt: TGTGCCAGCAGTTTAGCACTCGACAGGGGGCGAGAGACCGAGTACTTC; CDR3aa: CASSLALDRGRETEYF
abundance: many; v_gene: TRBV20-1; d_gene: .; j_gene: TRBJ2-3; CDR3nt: TGCAGTGCGGAAGGCCGGGCCCGAGGGACAGATACGCAGTATTTT; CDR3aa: CSAEGRARGTDTQYF
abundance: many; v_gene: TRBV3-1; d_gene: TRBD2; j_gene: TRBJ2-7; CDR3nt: TGTGCCAGCAGCAGCGGACTAGCGGGAGCCTACGAGCAGTACTTC; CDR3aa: CASSSGLAGAYEQYF
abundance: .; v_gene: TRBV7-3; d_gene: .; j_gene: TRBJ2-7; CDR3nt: TGTGCCAGCAGCCCCACCTCCGTTAGCTCCTACGAGCAGTACTTC; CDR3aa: CASSPTSVSSYEQYF
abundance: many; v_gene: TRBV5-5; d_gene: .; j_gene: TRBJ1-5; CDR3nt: TGTGCCAGCAGCTTGTTGGGATATAGCAATCAGCCCCAGCATTTT; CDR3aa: CASSLLGYSNQPQHF
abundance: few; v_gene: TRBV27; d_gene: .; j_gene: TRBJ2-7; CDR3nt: TGTGCCAGCAGTTTAGACAGGAACACCTACGAGCAGTACTTC; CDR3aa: CASSLDRNTYEQYF
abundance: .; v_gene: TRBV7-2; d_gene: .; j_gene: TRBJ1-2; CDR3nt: TGTGCCAGCACCTTAGACTTTAACTATTGCTACACCTTC; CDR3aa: CASTLDFNYCYTF
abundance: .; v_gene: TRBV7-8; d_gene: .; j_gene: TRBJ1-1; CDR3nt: TGTGCCAGCAGTCCGACCGTTCAGGGTGAAGCTTTCTTT; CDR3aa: CASSPTVQGEAFF
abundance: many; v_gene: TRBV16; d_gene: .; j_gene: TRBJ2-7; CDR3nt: TGTGCCAGCAGCCAAACAGTCTACGAGCAGTACTTC; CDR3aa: CASSQTVYEQYF
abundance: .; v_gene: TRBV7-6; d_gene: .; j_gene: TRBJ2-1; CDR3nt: TGTGCCAGCAGCCTAGGGCCTTTCAATGAGCAGTTCTTC; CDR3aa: CASSLGPFNEQFF
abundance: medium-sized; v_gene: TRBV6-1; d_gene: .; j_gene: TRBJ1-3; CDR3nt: TGTGCCAGCACAGAGAACCCGGGAAACACCATATATTTT; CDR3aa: CASTENPGNTIYF
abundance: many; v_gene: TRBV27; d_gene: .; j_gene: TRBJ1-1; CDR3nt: TGTGCCAGCAGTAAGGATGCCCAGGTCATGGCGGCGAACACTGAAGCTTTCTTT; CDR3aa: CASSKDAQVMAANTEAFF
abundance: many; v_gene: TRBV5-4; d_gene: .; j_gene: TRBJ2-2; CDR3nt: TGTGCCAGCAGCTTGGCCAGGGGAAATCCCGGGGAGCTGTTTTTT; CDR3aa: CASSLARGNPGELFF
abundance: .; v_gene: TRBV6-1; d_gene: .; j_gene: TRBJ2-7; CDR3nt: TGTGCCAGCAGTGAATTTGGGGGTGTGGGATACGAGCAGTACTTC; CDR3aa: CASSEFGGVGYEQYF
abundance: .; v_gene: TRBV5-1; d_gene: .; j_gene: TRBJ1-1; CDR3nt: TGCGCCAGCAGCTTGGTTTTAATGGGAGGGACCGCCGGGGTGGACACTGAAGCTTTCTTT; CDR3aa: CASSLVLMGGTAGVDTEAFF
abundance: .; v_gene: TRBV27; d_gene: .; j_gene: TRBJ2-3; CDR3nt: TGTGCCAGCAGCCTCCTCTACAGAATAACCACAGATACGCAGTATTTT; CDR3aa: CASSLLYRITTDTQYF
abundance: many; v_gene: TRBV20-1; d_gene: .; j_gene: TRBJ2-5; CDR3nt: TGCAGTGCTAGCGGGAGTGAAGAGACCCAGTACTTC; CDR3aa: CSASGSEETQYF
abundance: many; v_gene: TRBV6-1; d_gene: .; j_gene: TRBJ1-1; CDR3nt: TGTGCCAGCAGTTCCGTCTCAAGCAGCCGGAACACTGAAGCTTTCTTT; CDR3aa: CASSSVSSSRNTEAFF
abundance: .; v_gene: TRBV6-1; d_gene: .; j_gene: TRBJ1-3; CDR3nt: TGTGCCAGCAGCCGGACAGTAAGCCCTGGAAACACCATATATTTT; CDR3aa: CASSRTVSPGNTIYF
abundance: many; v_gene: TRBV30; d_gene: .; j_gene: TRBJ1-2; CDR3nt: TGTGCCTCCCGAGTCACAGGAGATGGCTACACCTTC; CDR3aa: CASRVTGDGYTF
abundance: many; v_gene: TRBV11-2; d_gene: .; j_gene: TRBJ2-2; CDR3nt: TGTGCCAGCAGCTTATTTCGAGGGAGTAAGGCCGGGGAGCTGTTTTTT; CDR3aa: CASSLFRGSKAGELFF
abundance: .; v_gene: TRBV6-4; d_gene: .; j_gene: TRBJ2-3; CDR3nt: TGTGCCAGCAGTGACTCGCCTGGATCCACTGATACGCAGTATTTT; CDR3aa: CASSDSPGSTDTQYF
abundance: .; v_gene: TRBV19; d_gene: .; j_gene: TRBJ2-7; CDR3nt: TGTGCCAGTAGTATTGGACAGTGGTCGCGGTACGAGCAGTACTTC; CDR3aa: CASSIGQWSRYEQYF
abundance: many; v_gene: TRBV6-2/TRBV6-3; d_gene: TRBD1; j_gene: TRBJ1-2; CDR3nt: TGTGCCAGCAGGACAGGGGCCGGCTACACCTTC; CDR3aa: CASRTGAGYTF
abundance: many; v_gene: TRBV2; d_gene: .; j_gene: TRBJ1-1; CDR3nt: TGTGCCACCGCAGGGAGGCGGAATGAAGCTTTCTTT; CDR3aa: CATAGRRNEAFF
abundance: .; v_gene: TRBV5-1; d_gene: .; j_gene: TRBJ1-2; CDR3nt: TGCGCCAGCAGCCTGGCGCTACAGACCGATAACTATGGCTACACCTTC; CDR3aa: CASSLALQTDNYGYTF
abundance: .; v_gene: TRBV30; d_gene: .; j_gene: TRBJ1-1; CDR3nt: TGTGCCTGGTCAACGGGGGTATTGAACACTGAAGCTTTCTTT; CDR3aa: CAWSTGVLNTEAFF
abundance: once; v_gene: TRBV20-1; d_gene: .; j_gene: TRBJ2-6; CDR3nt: TGCAGTGCCCCGGATTCTGGGGCCAACGTCCTGACTTTC; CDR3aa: CSAPDSGANVLTF
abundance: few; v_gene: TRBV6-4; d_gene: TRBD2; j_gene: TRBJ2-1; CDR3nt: TGTGCCAGCAGTGACTTTACCGGGGGGACCTACAATGAGCAGTTCTTC; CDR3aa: CASSDFTGGTYNEQFF
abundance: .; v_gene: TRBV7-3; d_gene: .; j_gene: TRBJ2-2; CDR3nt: TGTGCCAGCAGCTTAACGAGCTCCTCGTTGGGGGAGCTGTTTTTT; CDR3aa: CASSLTSSSLGELFF
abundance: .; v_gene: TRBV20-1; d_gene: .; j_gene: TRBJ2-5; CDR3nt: TGCAGTGCCCTACCCGGATCAGGGGGGGAGACCAAGTACTTC; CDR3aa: CSALPGSGGETKYF
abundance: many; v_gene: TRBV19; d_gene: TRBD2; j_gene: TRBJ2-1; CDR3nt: TGTGCCAGTAGTTTAGGACTAGCGGACTACAATGAGCAGTTCTTC; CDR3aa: CASSLGLADYNEQFF
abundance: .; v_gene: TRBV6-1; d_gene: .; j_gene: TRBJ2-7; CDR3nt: TGTGCCAGCCAAGGCCTCCTAGGATACGAGCAGTACTTC; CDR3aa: CASQGLLGYEQYF
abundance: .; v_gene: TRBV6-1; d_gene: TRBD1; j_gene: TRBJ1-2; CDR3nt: TGTTCCAGCAGTCCCGAGACAGGGACCAGCTATGGCTACACCTTC; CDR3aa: CSSSPETGTSYGYTF
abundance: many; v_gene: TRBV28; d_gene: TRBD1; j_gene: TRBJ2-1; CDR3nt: TGTGCCAGCAGCCCCAGGACAGGGGTTACCTACAATGAGCAGTTCTTC; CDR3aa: CASSPRTGVTYNEQFF
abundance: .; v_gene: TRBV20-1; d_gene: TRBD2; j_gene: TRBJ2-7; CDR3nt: TGCAGTGCTAGAGATCGAGGACTAGCGGGGGTAAGCGACTTC; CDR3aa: CSARDRGLAGVSDF
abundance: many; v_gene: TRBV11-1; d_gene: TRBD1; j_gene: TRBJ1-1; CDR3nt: TGTGCCAGCAGCTTAGAACGGTTCGGACAGGGGAACACTGAAGCTTTCTTT; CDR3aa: CASSLERFGQGNTEAFF
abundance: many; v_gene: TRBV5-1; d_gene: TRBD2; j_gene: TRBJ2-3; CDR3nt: TGCGCCAGCAGCACCCTCCCGGGGACTAGCGGGAGGGCAACAGATACGCAGTATTTT; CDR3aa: CASSTLPGTSGRATDTQYF
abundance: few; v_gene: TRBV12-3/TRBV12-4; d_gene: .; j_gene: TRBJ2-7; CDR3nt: TGTGCCAGCAGTAGATTCGCAATGGAGCAGTACTTC; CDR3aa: CASSRFAMEQYF
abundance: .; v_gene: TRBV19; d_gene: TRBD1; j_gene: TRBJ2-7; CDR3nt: TGTGCCAGTAAACCGGGACAGGGCACCTCCGAGCAGTACTTC; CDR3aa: CASKPGQGTSEQYF
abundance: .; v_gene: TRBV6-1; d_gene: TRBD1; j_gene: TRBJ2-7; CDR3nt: TGTTCCAGCAGTGTACAAGGGACAGCGCCCTACGAGCAGTACTTC; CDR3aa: CSSSVQGTAPYEQYF
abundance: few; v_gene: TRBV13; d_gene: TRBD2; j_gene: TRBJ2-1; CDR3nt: TGTGCCAGCAGCTTAGGGACTAGCGGCACTTACAATGAGCAGTTCTTC; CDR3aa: CASSLGTSGTYNEQFF
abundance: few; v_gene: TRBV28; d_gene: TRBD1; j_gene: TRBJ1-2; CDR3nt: TGTGCCAGCAGCCAGGACAGGGTGGACCCCTATGGCTACACCTTC; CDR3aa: CASSQDRVDPYGYTF
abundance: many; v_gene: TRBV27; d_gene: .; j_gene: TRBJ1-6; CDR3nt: TGTGCCAGCACGGGTAATTACCGGAATTCACCCCTCCACTTT; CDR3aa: CASTGNYRNSPLHF
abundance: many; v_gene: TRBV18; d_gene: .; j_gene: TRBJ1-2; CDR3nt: TGTGCCAGCTCACCATACAGGGAAAGAAATGGCTACACCTTC; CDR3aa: CASSPYRERNGYTF
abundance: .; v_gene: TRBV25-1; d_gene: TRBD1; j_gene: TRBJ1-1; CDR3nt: TGTGCCAGCAGAGCAGGGGGAACTGAAGCTTTCTTT; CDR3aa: CASRAGGTEAFF
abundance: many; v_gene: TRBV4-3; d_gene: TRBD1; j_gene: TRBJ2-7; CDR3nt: TGCGCCAGCAGCCGAGGGGTTCCGGGACAGGGGTCCCCCTACGAGCAGTACTTC; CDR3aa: CASSRGVPGQGSPYEQYF
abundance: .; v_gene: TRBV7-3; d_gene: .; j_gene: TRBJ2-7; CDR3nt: TGTGCCAGCAGCTTATTAGGGTCGGGGGAGCAGTACTTC; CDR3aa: CASSLLGSGEQYF